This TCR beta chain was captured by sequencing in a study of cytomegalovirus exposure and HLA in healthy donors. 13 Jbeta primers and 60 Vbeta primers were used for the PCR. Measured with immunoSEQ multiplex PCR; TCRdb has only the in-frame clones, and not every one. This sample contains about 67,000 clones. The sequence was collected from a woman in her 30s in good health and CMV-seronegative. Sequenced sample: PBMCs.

The CDR3 is CASSSTGQNYGYTF. The CDR3 DNA reads TGTGCCAGCAGTTCCACGGGACAGAACTATGGCTACACCTTC. The chain couples TRBV7-9 to TRBJ1-2; 7 nucleotides agree with TRBD1. V was clipped by 6 bases and J by 2 bases; unmatched bases: 6. This CDR3 region has 14 residues. CDR1 SEHNR and CDR2 FQNEAQ come from the germline V gene (reference sequence).